Listed below are T cell receptor beta chains from one sample, sequenced in a study of post-analysis software for immune sequencing data. TCRdb recomputed calls from the PCR reads with MiXCR, one row per CDR3 protein. This sample has approximately 440,000 distinct CDR3 sequences, with roughly 46% found just once. Sequences were obtained from blood. Receptors were obtained from a girl aged 5 to 17 with multiple sclerosis. Each CDR3 is given with its conserved first and last residue. Fields, in order: CDR3 DNA, CDR3 protein, D gene, J gene, clone size, V gene. D genes are given only for firm matches. Rows may omit the clone size; those that give it use once, few, many or a size class.

TGTGCCAGCAGCGACAACGGACAGAGCTATGGCTACACCTTC | CASSDNGQSYGYTF | NA | TRBJ1-2 | few | TRBV7-9
TGTGCCAGCAGTGAGCAGAAGGGGGAAAAACTGTTTTTT | CASSEQKGEKLFF | NA | TRBJ1-4 | NA | TRBV12-3/TRBV12-4
TGTGCCAGCAGCTCCTCACAGGGGGAGAACACCGGGGAGCTGTTTTTT | CASSSSQGENTGELFF | TRBD1 | TRBJ2-2 | NA | TRBV7-3
TGCGTCCCGTGTGGGAGGCACAATGAGCAGTTCTTC | CVPCGRHNEQFF | NA | TRBJ2-1 | NA | TRBV29-1
TGCAGTGCTAGACGGGCCAAACAAGAGACCCAGTACTTC | CSARRAKQETQYF | NA | TRBJ2-5 | NA | TRBV20-1
TGTGCCAGCAGTTTAACCCAGCACACCGGGGAGCTGTTTTTT | CASSLTQHTGELFF | NA | TRBJ2-2 | NA | TRBV28
TGTGCCACCAGTGGTCCCGTCAACTATGGCTACACCTTC | CATSGPVNYGYTF | NA | TRBJ1-2 | NA | TRBV24-1
TGCGCCGGCAGCTCATCCGACGGACAGGGGGCCTTGGATACGCAGTATTTT | CAGSSSDGQGALDTQYF | TRBD1 | TRBJ2-3 | NA | TRBV5-1
TGTGCCATCAGTGCCCGACTAGCGTCATCCTACGAGCAGTACTTC | CAISARLASSYEQYF | TRBD2 | TRBJ2-7 | NA | TRBV10-3
TGTGCCAGCAGCAGTGACGACGGACTAGCGGAGGTACAAGAGACCCAGTACTTC | CASSSDDGLAEVQETQYF | TRBD2 | TRBJ2-5 | NA | TRBV5-4
TGTGCCAGCAGCTTTGGGGATTCAGATGGCTACACCTTC | CASSFGDSDGYTF | NA | TRBJ1-2 | few | TRBV7-9
TGTGCCAGCAGCTGGATTAGCGGGGGCACAGATACGCAGTATTTT | CASSWISGGTDTQYF | TRBD2 | TRBJ2-3 | few | TRBV7-6
TGTGCCAGCAGTTACTCGAGAGGGACAGCAGCTTTCTTT | CASSYSRGTAAFF | TRBD1 | TRBJ1-1 | NA | TRBV6-6
TGTGCCAGCAGTCTTGCGGGACTAGCGGGCCCAAGCTCCTACAATGAGCAGTTCTTC | CASSLAGLAGPSSYNEQFF | TRBD2 | TRBJ2-1 | NA | TRBV28
TGTGCCAGCAGTTTTATATGGGGCCTGAACACTGAAGCTTTCTTT | CASSFIWGLNTEAFF | NA | TRBJ1-1 | NA | TRBV12-3/TRBV12-4
TGTGCCAGCAGCCACCTTGGCGGGAGCGGCCACGAGCAGTACTTC | CASSHLGGSGHEQYF | TRBD2 | TRBJ2-7 | NA | TRBV11-2
TGTGCCAGCAGGCGGACCGGGACTAGCGGCTACGAGCAGTACTTC | CASRRTGTSGYEQYF | TRBD2 | TRBJ2-7 | NA | TRBV7-2
TGCGCCAGCAGCCAAGACCCGGGACAGGGCGACGAGCAGTACTTC | CASSQDPGQGDEQYF | TRBD1 | TRBJ2-7 | few | TRBV4-1
TGTGCCAGCAGCTTCGGGACTAGCGGGAACAATGAGCAGTTCTTC | CASSFGTSGNNEQFF | TRBD2 | TRBJ2-1 | few | TRBV13
TGTGCCAGCAGCTCGAGGACAGGGGCCTCCTACGAGCAGTACTTC | CASSSRTGASYEQYF | TRBD1 | TRBJ2-7 | few | TRBV7-2
TGTGCCAGCAGGAACCCGAGAGCTAACTATGGCTACACCTTC | CASRNPRANYGYTF | NA | TRBJ1-2 | NA | TRBV3-1
TGTGCCAGCTCCTGGCAGGGGGCGAGTCCAAATGGCTACACCTTC | CASSWQGASPNGYTF | TRBD1 | TRBJ1-2 | NA | TRBV27
TGTGCCAGCAGCCTAGAAGGGACAGGGGGATACAATGAGCAGTTCTTC | CASSLEGTGGYNEQFF | TRBD1 | TRBJ2-1 | NA | TRBV11-1
TGTGCCAGCAGCCAAGGGGGCAGGGGCGCGGACACTGAAGCTTTCTTT | CASSQGGRGADTEAFF | TRBD1 | TRBJ1-1 | NA | TRBV11-1
TGCGCCAGCAGCCAAGATAGGGGCTGGTACCAAGAGACCCAGTACTTC | CASSQDRGWYQETQYF | NA | TRBJ2-5 | NA | TRBV4-1
TGCAGCGTGCGGGACAGTACCTCTGGGGCCAACGTCCTGACTTTC | CSVRDSTSGANVLTF | NA | TRBJ2-6 | few | TRBV29-1
TGTGCCAGCAGCGGCGACTGGGAAAACACTGAAGCTTTCTTT | CASSGDWENTEAFF | NA | TRBJ1-1 | NA | TRBV7-2
TGTGCCAGCAGCCAAGACCGCGCGGGAGAGGGGACAGATACGCAGTATTTT | CASSQDRAGEGTDTQYF | TRBD2 | TRBJ2-3 | NA | TRBV4-2
TGCAGCGTTGATTCCCCCGGACAGGAAGAGACCCAGTACTTC | CSVDSPGQEETQYF | TRBD1 | TRBJ2-5 | few | TRBV29-1
TGCAGCGTTTATTGGACTAGCGGGAGTTTAGCAGATACGCAGTATTTT | CSVYWTSGSLADTQYF | TRBD2 | TRBJ2-3 | few | TRBV29-1
TGTGCCAGCAGCTTAATGCAGGGACGGAGCAATCAGCCCCAGCATTTT | CASSLMQGRSNQPQHF | NA | TRBJ1-5 | NA | TRBV7-2
TGTGCCATCAGTGAGGTGACTACCGGGGTTTCGGAGCTGTTTTTT | CAISEVTTGVSELFF | NA | TRBJ2-2 | NA | TRBV10-3
TGTGCCAGCAGTCAGGGGGCTAAGGGCAATTCACCCCTCCACTTT | CASSQGAKGNSPLHF | TRBD1 | TRBJ1-6 | NA | TRBV28
TGCAGTGCTAGAGATTGGGCTAGCGGGATCAATGAGCAGTTCTTC | CSARDWASGINEQFF | TRBD2 | TRBJ2-1 | NA | TRBV20-1
TGTGCCAGCAGTCTCCAGGGTTATAGCAATCAGCCCCAGCATTTT | CASSLQGYSNQPQHF | NA | TRBJ1-5 | NA | TRBV6-5
TGCAGTGCTAGAGATGCCGCTAGTAGGGATGAGCAGTTCTTC | CSARDAASRDEQFF | NA | TRBJ2-1 | few | TRBV20-1
TGTGCCAGCAGCGCGACAGGAGAGTTAGGCTATGGCTACACCTTC | CASSATGELGYGYTF | NA | TRBJ1-2 | NA | TRBV27
TGTGCCAGCAGCCGGTCAGCGGTGAGGGGCGCGGTGGAGACCCAGTACTTC | CASSRSAVRGAVETQYF | NA | TRBJ2-5 | few | TRBV11-2
TGTGCCAGCAGCACCTACGGAGCAACTAATGGAAAACTGTTTTTT | CASSTYGATNGKLFF | NA | TRBJ1-4 | NA | TRBV9
TGTGCCAGCAGTTTCGGACTAGCGGGGGTAAGGGATACGCAGTATTTT | CASSFGLAGVRDTQYF | TRBD2 | TRBJ2-3 | once | TRBV28
TGTGCCAGCAGTTACACGGCAGGGGGTCCCTATGGCTACACCTTC | CASSYTAGGPYGYTF | TRBD1 | TRBJ1-2 | NA | TRBV6-6
TGCAGCGTTGTCATCAACGGGTTGGGTATCCACGAGCAGTACTTC | CSVVINGLGIHEQYF | NA | TRBJ2-7 | few | TRBV29-1
TGTGCCAGCAGTTTAGCGGGAAAAACCAAAAACATTCAGTACTTC | CASSLAGKTKNIQYF | NA | TRBJ2-4 | NA | TRBV12-3/TRBV12-4
TGTGCCAGTAGTACGGGACAGGGTCGTGGGGCCAACGTCCTGACTTTC | CASSTGQGRGANVLTF | TRBD1 | TRBJ2-6 | NA | TRBV19
TGTGCCAGCAGCCAATCTGGGGAGGGCTACGAGCAGTACTTC | CASSQSGEGYEQYF | TRBD2 | TRBJ2-7 | NA | TRBV7-9
TGTGCCAGCAGTCCCCTGGGGGGCGCGCTCTACACCTTC | CASSPLGGALYTF | NA | TRBJ1-2 | few | TRBV27
TGTGCCAGCAGCTTAGGAGGGAAGGGGCGCACTGAAGCTTTCTTT | CASSLGGKGRTEAFF | NA | TRBJ1-1 | NA | TRBV7-9
TGTGCCAGCAGTTATGAGTTCTCGGTGGAAGGGGACAATCAGCCCCAGCATTTT | CASSYEFSVEGDNQPQHF | NA | TRBJ1-5 | NA | TRBV6-5
TGCGCCAGCAGCTTGGGGGCAGGCGCCACAGATACGCAGTATTTT | CASSLGAGATDTQYF | NA | TRBJ2-3 | NA | TRBV5-1